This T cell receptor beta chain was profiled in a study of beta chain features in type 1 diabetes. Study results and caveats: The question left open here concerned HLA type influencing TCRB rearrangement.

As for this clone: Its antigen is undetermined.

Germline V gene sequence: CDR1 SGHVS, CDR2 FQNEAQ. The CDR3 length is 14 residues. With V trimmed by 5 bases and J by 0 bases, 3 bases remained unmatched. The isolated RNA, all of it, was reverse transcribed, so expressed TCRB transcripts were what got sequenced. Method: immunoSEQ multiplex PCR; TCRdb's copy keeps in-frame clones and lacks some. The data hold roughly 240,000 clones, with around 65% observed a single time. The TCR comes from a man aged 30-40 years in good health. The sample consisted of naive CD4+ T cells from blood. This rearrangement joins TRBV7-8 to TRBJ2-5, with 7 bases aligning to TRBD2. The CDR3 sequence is CASSGTTYQETQYF. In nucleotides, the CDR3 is TGTGCCAGCAGCGGGACTACGTACCAAGAGACCCAGTACTTC.